This TCR beta chain emerged from a study of blood T cell repertoires in COVID-19. Some clones are missing from TCRdb's copy, which holds only in-frame ones; the method was immunoSEQ multiplex PCR. Seen here are 15,000 to 20,000 clones, nearly 90% observed once, and the top ten hold roughly 52%. This sequence originates from a human donor in a cohort sampled during active COVID-19. Sequences were obtained from peripheral blood.

CDR3 protein: CASSSFSGNTIYF. The CDR3 nucleotides read TGTGCCAGCAGCTCTTTCTCTGGAAACACCATATATTTT. The chain uses TRBV7-9 and TRBJ1-3; no firm D call. There are 13 residues in the CDR3. CDR1 is SEHNR and CDR2 is FQNEAQ in the germline V gene (reference sequence). The V end lost 4 bases, the J end lost 0 bases, and 4 bases lay between the germline ends.